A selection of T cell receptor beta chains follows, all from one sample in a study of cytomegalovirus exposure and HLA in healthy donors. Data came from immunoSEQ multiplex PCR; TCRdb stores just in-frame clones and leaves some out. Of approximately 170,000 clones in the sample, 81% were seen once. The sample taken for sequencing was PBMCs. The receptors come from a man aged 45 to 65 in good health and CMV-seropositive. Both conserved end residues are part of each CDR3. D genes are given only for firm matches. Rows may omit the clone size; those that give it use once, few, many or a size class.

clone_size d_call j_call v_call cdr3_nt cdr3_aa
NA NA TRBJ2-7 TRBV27 TGTGCCAGACATCGGGGAATTTACTACTCCTACGAGCAGTACTTC CARHRGIYYSYEQYF
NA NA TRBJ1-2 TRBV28 TGTGCCAGCGGGGGGACGCCCTATGGCTACACCTTC CASGGTPYGYTF
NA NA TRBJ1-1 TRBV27 TGTGCCAGCAGCGTAGAAACGAACACTGAAGCTTTCTTT CASSVETNTEAFF
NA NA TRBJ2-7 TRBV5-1 TGCGCCAGCAGCTACCGAGGAAGTCAGTACTACGAGCAGTACTTC CASSYRGSQYYEQYF
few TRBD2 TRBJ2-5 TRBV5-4 TGTGCCAGCAGCTTGGCGGCGGGGGGGCTGGAGACCCAGTACTTC CASSLAAGGLETQYF
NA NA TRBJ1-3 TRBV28 TGTGCCAGCAGTTCCAACGGGAGGGAAGGAAACACCATATATTTT CASSSNGREGNTIYF
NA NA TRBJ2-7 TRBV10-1 TGCGCGAACAGTGATGATGGCCATGACTACGAGCAGTACTTC CANSDDGHDYEQYF
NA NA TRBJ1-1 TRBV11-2 TGTGCCAGCAGCCCGAGGGAGCACGACACTGAAGCTTTCTTT CASSPREHDTEAFF
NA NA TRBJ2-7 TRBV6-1 TGTGCCAGCAGTGCACCAACTAGGGACGAGCAGTACTTC CASSAPTRDEQYF
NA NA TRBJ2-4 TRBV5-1 TGCGCCAGCAGCTTAGAGATGAGAAGGGCAGGGTACAAAAACATTCAGTACTTC CASSLEMRRAGYKNIQYF
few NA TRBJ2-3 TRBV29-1 TGCAGCGTTGGGCTGGGGAGGGGGGATACGCAGTATTTT CSVGLGRGDTQYF
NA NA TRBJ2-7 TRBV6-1 TGTGCCAGCAGCGACTTCTACGAGCAGTACTTC CASSDFYEQYF
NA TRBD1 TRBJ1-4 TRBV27 TGTGCCAGCAGTGGTCCCCGGGACAGGGGGCGCAAACTGTTTTTT CASSGPRDRGRKLFF
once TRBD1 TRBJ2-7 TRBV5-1 TGCGCCAGCAGCCTTGGACAGGGGTTTTACGAGCAGTACTTC CASSLGQGFYEQYF
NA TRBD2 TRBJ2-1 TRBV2 TGTGCCAGCAGCGCAAGGACTAGCGGATACAATGAGCAGTTCTTC CASSARTSGYNEQFF
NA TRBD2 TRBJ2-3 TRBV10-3 TGTGCCATAAGCGGTGGAGCCTTTAGCGGGGGCGGCACAGATACGCAGTATTTT CAISGGAFSGGGTDTQYF
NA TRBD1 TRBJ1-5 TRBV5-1 TGCGCCAGCAGCCCGACAGGGCCCAATCAGCCCCAGCATTTT CASSPTGPNQPQHF
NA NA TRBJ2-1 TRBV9 TGTGCCAGCAGCGTAGGGGGGCGGGGGCCCTACAATGAGCAGTTCTTC CASSVGGRGPYNEQFF
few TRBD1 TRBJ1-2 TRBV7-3 TGTGCCAGCACAAGGGGCAGGGACAGCGGCTACACCTTC CASTRGRDSGYTF
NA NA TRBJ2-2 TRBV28 TGTGCCAGCAGTTCCACAGGGCCAACCAAAATAGCGAACACCGGGGAGCTGTTTTTT CASSSTGPTKIANTGELFF
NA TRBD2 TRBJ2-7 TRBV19 TGTGCCAGTAGTATTCCTAGCGGGGGCTCCTACGAGCAGTACTTC CASSIPSGGSYEQYF
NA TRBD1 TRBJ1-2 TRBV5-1 TGCGCCAGCAGCTTGGATCTGACAGGGGGCTTCACCTTC CASSLDLTGGFTF
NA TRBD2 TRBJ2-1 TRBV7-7 TGTGCTAGCAGCTTAAACCCTAGCGGGGCCTACAATGAGCAGTTCTTC CASSLNPSGAYNEQFF
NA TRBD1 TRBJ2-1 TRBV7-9 TGTGCCAGCAGCTTAGTGGGACAGGGTCTGGGCAATGAGCAGTTCTTC CASSLVGQGLGNEQFF
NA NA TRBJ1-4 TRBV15 TGTGCCACCAGGAGACGGGGAACTAATGAAAAACTGTTTTTT CATRRRGTNEKLFF
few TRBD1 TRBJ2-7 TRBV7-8 TGTGCCAGCAGCCAAAATCAGGGGGCCTACGAGCAGTACTTC CASSQNQGAYEQYF
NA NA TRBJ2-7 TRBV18 TGTGCCAGCTCACCAGGGTCCGGGAGCTCCTACGAGCAGTACTTC CASSPGSGSSYEQYF
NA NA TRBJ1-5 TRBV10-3 TGTGCCATCAGTGAGCGGGAACCCTGGAATCCTCTAGTTCGTTCCGTCAATCAGCCCCAGCATTTT CAISEREPWNPLVRSVNQPQHF
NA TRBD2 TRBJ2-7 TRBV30 TGTGCCTCGGGGGGGGCGGGATCGACCTACGAGCAGTACTTC CASGGAGSTYEQYF